One sample yielded the 32 T cell receptor beta chains listed below, sequenced in a study of T cell repertoires in cytomegalovirus infection. Using its own MiXCR run on the reads, TCRdb lists one record per CDR3 protein. The data show 85,000 to 120,000 distinct CDR3 sequences, 16% seen once. The sequenced sample consisted of PBMCs. These receptors originate from a human donor in good health (CMV status not recorded). Some clones in this sample may be carry-over from other donors' samples.

The chain carries TRBV20-1 and TRBJ1-5, with unresolved D. The germline CDR1 and CDR2 sequences are DFQATT and SNEGSKA (reference sequence). The V end was cut by 2 bases, the J end by 1 base, with 15 bases between. The CDR3 is 16 residues long. CDR3 residues: CSARSTLGLSNQPQHF. The CDR3 DNA is TGCAGTGCTAGATCCACCTTGGGTCTAAGCAATCAGCCCCAGCATTTT.

This clonotype was seen many times. The rearrangement links TRBV7-2 to TRBJ2-3, with 10 bases that match TRBD2. The CDR3 loop spans 18 amino acids. With 5 bases clipped from V and 6 bases from J, the junction kept 17 bases outside the gene matches. Germline CDR1 is SGHTA and CDR2 is FQGNSA. DNA of the CDR3: TGTGCCAGCAGCCAAGGGGCTAGCGGGGGCCCGGGTGGGGATACGCAGTATTTT. Protein product: CASSQGASGGPGGDTQYF.

This chain joins TRBV10-3 and TRBJ1-1; no definite D call. The CDR3 runs 13 residues. The germline V gene encodes CDR1 ENHRY and CDR2 SYGVKD. V dropped 7 bases and J dropped 3 bases, with 12 bases sitting between them. The CDR3 nucleotides are TGTGCCATCAAGCAGAGTCAGGACACTGAAGCTTTCTTT. Translating it yields CAIKQSQDTEAFF.

This clonotype has at least ten counts. The gene calls are TRBV2 and TRBJ2-5; 7 bases map to TRBD1. The germline gives CDR1 SNHLY, CDR2 FYNNEI. J gave up 5 bases and V 6 bases, and 6 bases lay outside the gene matches. The CDR3 sequence is 13 residues long. CDR3 sequence reads: CASRQGPGETQYF. CDR3 in DNA: TGTGCCAGCAGACAGGGGCCGGGGGAGACCCAGTACTTC.

There are many counts of this clonotype. The chain uses TRBV7-8 and TRBJ1-1; 7 bases agree with TRBD1. The trim removed 7 bases at V and 6 bases at J, leaving 14 bases unmatched. CDR3 length: 15 residues. Germline V gene data show CDR1 as SGHVS and CDR2 as FQNEAQ. The CDR3 nucleotides are TGTGCCAGCAACCGAACAGGGGAGGTAACACCTGAAGCTTTCTTT. Protein product: CASNRTGEVTPEAFF.

This clonotype has a count of ten or more. The chain combines TRBV7-2 with TRBJ2-5; 10 bases agree with TRBD2. V was pared by 5 bases and J by 4 bases, with 16 bases of the junction left unmatched. The germline V gene encodes CDR1 SGHTA and CDR2 FQGNSA. CDR3 length equals 18 residues. The CDR3 DNA follows: TGTGCCAGCAGCCGAAAGGGGGCGACTAGCGGGCACCGAGAGACCCAGTACTTC. Translated, it gives CASSRKGATSGHRETQYF.

This clonotype was counted ten times or more. The gene calls are TRBV11-2 and TRBJ2-6, with 12 bases aligning to TRBD1. CDR3 length: 18 amino acids. V shed 2 bases, J shed 4 bases, and the junction held 6 bases outside the gene matches. The germline V gene has CDR1 SGHAT and CDR2 FQNNGV. DNA of the CDR3: TGTGCCAGCAGCTTAATGGGACAGGGGGCGCCCGGGGCCAACGTCCTGACTTTC. It yields the protein CASSLMGQGAPGANVLTF.

This clonotype was seen more than once but under ten times. Here the CDR3 DNA reads TGCAGTGCCAGGCAACCCGGGAACACTGAAGCTTTCTTT. This translates into CSARQPGNTEAFF. V and J are TRBV20-1 and TRBJ1-1; the D is unclear. The CDR3 has 13 amino acids. Germline-derived CDR1 and CDR2 are DFQATT and SNEGSKA (reference sequence). The ends were cut back, 6 bases at V and 1 base at J, with 12 bases in the middle.

This clonotype has more than one count but fewer than ten. This sequence joins TRBV6-5 and TRBJ2-7, with D tentatively TRBD2 (5 bases). V gave up 2 bases and J gave up 7 bases, with 18 bases separating them. There are 15 residues in the CDR3. Germline lookup yields CDR1 MNHEY and CDR2 SVGAGI. The CDR3 region is CASSYDRGGWREQYF. The CDR3 DNA is TGTGCCAGCAGTTACGACCGGGGTGGGTGGAGGGAGCAGTACTTC.

This clonotype was seen more than once but under ten times. J is TRBJ2-4 and V is TRBV18; D uncertain. The CDR3 totals 15 residues. Germline CDR1 KGHSH, CDR2 LQKENI. V lost 3 bases, J lost 3 bases, and 12 bases lay in between. CDR3 DNA sequence: TGTGCCAGCTCACCGCGGCAGGACGGCAAAAACATTCAGTACTTC. It is translated as CASSPRQDGKNIQYF. The entire variable domain, with the rest obtained from reference TRBV18 and TRBJ2-4, is as follows: NAGVMQNPRHLVRRRGQEARLRCSPMKGHSHVYWYRQLPEEGLKFMVYLQKENIIDESGMPKERFSAEFPKEGPSILRIQQVVRGDSAAYFCASSPRQDGKNIQYFGAGTRLSVL.

This clonotype was found a few times. V gene TRBV28 combines with J gene TRBJ1-4; 9 nucleotides agree with TRBD1. This CDR3 is 15 amino acids long. Germline CDR1 is MDHEN and CDR2 is SYDVKM. The V gene end was trimmed by 5 bases and the J gene end by 8 bases; junction bases not matched to a gene: 9. The CDR3 DNA reads as TGTGCCAGCAGTCTCACACGACAGGGGGGAGAAAAACTGTTTTTT. This translates into CASSLTRQGGEKLFF.

The chain couples TRBV2 to TRBJ2-3; no firm D call. The length of the CDR3 is 14 residues. The germline CDR1 and CDR2 sequences are SNHLY and FYNNEI. Between the trimmed V and J ends, which lost 3 bases and 0 bases, there was a span of 7 bases. The CDR3 region is CASSDGSSTDTQYF. The DNA of the CDR3 is TGTGCCAGCAGTGACGGTAGCAGCACAGATACGCAGTATTTT.

V usage is TRBV20-1 and J usage is TRBJ2-1; D possibly uses TRBD1 or TRBD2 (5 bases each). The V end was cut by 0 bases, the J end by 8 bases, with 14 bases between. This CDR3 is built from 14 residues. The germline V gene encodes CDR1 DFQATT and CDR2 SNEGSKA (reference sequence). The CDR3, as DNA: TGCAGTGCTAGAGACCCCCCAGGGACGGATGAGCAGTTCTTC. Its translation: CSARDPPGTDEQFF.

This clonotype was detected many times. V gene TRBV7-2 combines with J gene TRBJ1-4, with TRBD1 matching 10 bases. CDR3 length: 15 residues. V lost 3 bases to trimming and J lost 7 bases; unmatched junction nucleotides: 5. From germline, CDR1 is SGHTA and CDR2 FQGNSA. The CDR3 coding sequence is TGTGCCAGCAGCTTTCGGACAGGGGGAATTGAAAAACTGTTTTTT. This translates into CASSFRTGGIEKLFF. Together with reference TRBV7-2 and TRBJ1-4, the CDR3 gives the full variable domain: GAGVSQSPSNKVTEKGKDVELRCDPISGHTALYWYRQSLGQGLEFLIYFQGNSAPDKSGLPSDRFSAERTGGSVSTLTIQRTQQEDSAVYLCASSFRTGGIEKLFFGSGTQLSVL.

V gene TRBV4-2 combines with J gene TRBJ2-2; D may be TRBD2 (5 bases). CDR3 length: 12 amino acids. In germline, CDR1 is LGHNA, CDR2 YNFKEQ. V lost 6 bases and J 8 bases, leaving 10 bases between the germline ends. CDR3 protein: CASRPPGGELFF. The CDR3 nucleotides read TGTGCCAGCAGGCCTCCGGGGGGGGAGCTGTTTTTT.

This clonotype was picked up many times. The chain recombines TRBV7-2 with TRBJ2-1, with 7 bases matching TRBD1. Germline V gives CDR1 SGHTA, CDR2 FQGNSA. The CDR3 loop spans 12 amino acids. Losses at the gene ends were 6 bases for V and 11 bases for J; bases not matched to a gene: 7. The CDR3 loop is CASSSGQDQQFF. DNA for the CDR3: TGTGCCAGCAGTTCCGGACAGGACCAGCAGTTCTTC. Filled out from reference TRBV7-2 and TRBJ2-1, the complete variable domain reads GAGVSQSPSNKVTEKGKDVELRCDPISGHTALYWYRQSLGQGLEFLIYFQGNSAPDKSGLPSDRFSAERTGGSVSTLTIQRTQQEDSAVYLCASSSGQDQQFFGPGTRLTVL.

This clonotype was found a few times. This chain joins TRBV19 and TRBJ2-1; no reliable D call. Per germline, CDR1 LNHDA and CDR2 SQIVND (reference sequence). This CDR3 is built from 18 residues. V was trimmed by 7 bases and J by 3 bases, leaving 25 bases between them. Written as DNA, the CDR3 is TGTGCCAGTACACCGGTATGGCGGATCCCGTTCCGCTACAATGAGCAGTTCTTC. Its protein product is CASTPVWRIPFRYNEQFF.

This clonotype was seen a handful of times. This rearrangement joins TRBV5-6 to TRBJ2-1; weak D call: TRBD1 (6 bases). Germline V gene lookup returns CDR1 SGHDT and CDR2 YYEEEE. This CDR3 region has 15 residues. Trimming removed 0 bases at V and 10 bases at J, with 17 bases between. In nucleotides, the CDR3 is TGTGCCAGCAGCTTGGCAGGAAACAGGGCAATCGAGCAGTTCTTC. Translating it yields CASSLAGNRAIEQFF.

This clonotype was found many times. This sequence joins TRBV12-3 or TRBV12-4 and TRBJ2-5; D may correspond to TRBD1 or TRBD2 (5 bases each). Trimming stripped 6 bases from V and 9 bases from J, with 11 bases between. The CDR3 contains 11 residues. The CDR3 reads CASSIQEAQYF. The CDR3 DNA reads as TGTGCCAGCAGCATACAGGAGGCCCAGTACTTC.

The chain employs TRBV6-2 or TRBV6-3 and TRBJ1-1; D might be TRBD1 (5 bases). CDR3 length: 13 amino acids. The germline V and J ends were trimmed by 7 bases and 1 base, with 10 bases remaining between them. Germline CDR1 MNHEY, CDR2 SVGEGT. CDR3 coding DNA: TGTGCCAGCAACGGCGGGGCGAACACTGAAGCTTTCTTT. Translating it yields CASNGGANTEAFF.

The J gene is TRBJ2-1, the V gene TRBV2; no clear D. Germline V gene lookup returns CDR1 SNHLY and CDR2 FYNNEI. V gave up 8 bases and J gave up 4 bases, with 15 bases separating them. The CDR3 is made up of 14 amino acids. The CDR3 reads CASGVGPPYNEQFF. CDR3 DNA: TGTGCCAGCGGGGTCGGACCCCCGTACAATGAGCAGTTCTTC.

This clonotype was seen many times. The rearrangement links TRBV7-2 to TRBJ2-7; a weak D match, TRBD2 (5 bases). The CDR3 length is 13 residues. CDR1 and CDR2 (germline): SGHTA, FQGNSA. V was clipped by 5 bases and J by 12 bases, with 20 bases between them. The CDR3 protein is CASSPKTDSRRYF. The CDR3 region has the DNA TGTGCCAGCAGCCCAAAGACGGACTCCCGTCGGTACTTC.

V gene TRBV18 combines with J gene TRBJ1-1; no clear D. V was shortened by 2 bases and J by 2 bases, with 6 bases between the two germline ends. CDR1 KGHSH and CDR2 LQKENI come from the germline V gene. The CDR3 is 13 amino acids. The CDR3 DNA follows: TGTGCCAGCTCACCATTGGAAAACACTGAAGCTTTCTTT. Translating gives CASSPLENTEAFF.

The genes are TRBV11-2 and TRBJ1-1; D is unresolved. The CDR3 covers 13 residues. V gave up 1 base and J gave up 6 bases, with 9 bases separating them. In germline, CDR1 is SGHAT, CDR2 FQNNGV. The CDR3 region has the DNA TGTGCCAGCAGCTTAGGAGCGAGGGCTGAAGCTTTCTTT. Translating gives CASSLGARAEAFF.

This chain connects TRBV15 to TRBJ2-4; D gene ambiguous. The germline CDR1 and CDR2 sequences are LNHNV and YYDKDF (reference sequence). The CDR3 is made up of 16 amino acids. V gave up 3 bases and J gave up 3 bases, with 15 bases separating them. The CDR3 bases are TGTGCCACCAGCAGCGAAGGGCCCTTAGGCAAAAACATTCAGTACTTC. Translation: CATSSEGPLGKNIQYF.

This clonotype was seen ten or more times. The CDR3: CASSLQGGVNTEAFF. The CDR3 DNA follows: TGTGCCAGCAGCTTACAGGGAGGGGTGAACACTGAAGCTTTCTTT. This chain links TRBV5-4 with TRBJ1-1, with D perhaps matching TRBD1 (6 bases). Germline V gene lookup returns CDR1 SGHNT and CDR2 YYREEE (reference sequence). CDR3 size: 15 residues. V lost 2 bases and J 0 bases, leaving 11 bases between the germline ends. The entire variable domain, with the rest obtained from reference TRBV5-4 and TRBJ1-1, is as follows: ETGVTQSPTHLIKTRGQQVTLRCSSQSGHNTVSWYQQALGQGPQFIFQYYREEENGRGNFPPRFSGLQFPNYSSELNVNALELDDSALYLCASSLQGGVNTEAFFGQGTRLTVV.

This clonotype has more than one count but fewer than ten. CDR3 DNA sequence: TGTGCCAGCAGCTTTCAGGTACCAGATACGCAGTATTTT. Its translation: CASSFQVPDTQYF. This chain joins TRBV7-2 and TRBJ2-3, with D unresolved. The V gene's germline CDR1 is SGHTA and CDR2 FQGNSA. The CDR3 has 13 residues. V gave up 3 bases and J gave up 4 bases, with 8 bases separating them.

In DNA form, the CDR3 reads TGCAGTGCTTCCCTCATCCGTAGGGGCTATGATACGCAGTATTTT. Translated, it gives CSASLIRRGYDTQYF. The chain has TRBV20-1 and TRBJ2-3; tentative D call: TRBD1 (5 bases). The germline V gene has CDR1 DFQATT and CDR2 SNEGSKA (reference sequence). With 5 bases removed from V and 6 bases from J, the gap between germline ends came to 21 bases. CDR3 size: 15 residues.

The chain combines TRBV29-1 with TRBJ2-5; TRBD1 matches at 12 bases. From germline, CDR1 is SQVTM and CDR2 ANQGSEA. The length of the CDR3 is 14 residues. V lost 6 bases, J lost 5 bases, and 7 bases stayed unmatched. In nucleotides, the CDR3 is TGCAGCGTCCTCAGGGACAGGGGGCACGAGACCCAGTACTTC. This gives the protein CSVLRDRGHETQYF.

The J gene is TRBJ2-5, the V gene TRBV5-8, with D possibly being TRBD1 or TRBD2 (5 bases each). The germline gives CDR1 SGHTS, CDR2 YDEGEE. Trimming shortened V by 4 bases and J by 5 bases, and 12 bases separated the two germline ends. The CDR3 runs to 13 residues. This CDR3 is CASSRDLRETQYF. For the CDR3, the DNA is TGTGCCAGCAGCCGGGACCTAAGGGAGACCCAGTACTTC.

This clonotype was observed a few times. The chain combines TRBV12-3 or TRBV12-4 with TRBJ1-3; TRBD1 might be the D (6 bases). CDR3 length: 12 amino acids. V was cut by 7 bases and J by 7 bases, with 11 bases left in between. Here the CDR3 reads CASTSGANTIYF. CDR3 DNA sequence: TGTGCCAGCACCTCGGGGGCGAACACCATATATTTT.

This clonotype was seen a few times. This chain joins TRBV20-1 and TRBJ1-6; 7 bases map to TRBD1. With V trimmed by 1 base and J by 8 bases, 5 bases remained unmatched. Germline V gene sequence: CDR1 DFQATT, CDR2 SNEGSKA (reference sequence). The CDR3 has 14 amino acids. The CDR3 loop reads CSARAQGQYSPLHF. CDR3 bases: TGCAGTGCTAGAGCGCAGGGACAGTATTCACCCCTCCACTTT.